This TCR beta chain was sequenced during a study of graft-versus-host responses after intestinal transplantation. About the research overall: Transplantation in recipients was multivisceral, liver-intestinal, or isolated intestinal. Study observations and caveats: Detected in recipient marrow were GvH clones, some of which were first observed in ileum or blood.

In the case of this clone: Its antigen remains unknown. One end of the junction is discordant with germline, which a read error may explain.

The germline V gene encodes CDR1 MNHNS and CDR2 SASEGT. The CDR3 is 20 amino acids. Data came from immunoSEQ multiplex PCR; TCRdb stores just in-frame clones and leaves some out. This repertoire shows 29,000 or so clones, over 60% found once; its top ten account for 2.5% to 3.5%. Intraepithelial and lamina propria lymphocytes were isolated from graft specimens. The sample was ileum tissue, taken 98 days after intestinal transplantation. This TCR was sampled from a human patient who received an intestinal transplant, so some T cells may come from the graft donor. The chain joins TRBV6-1 to TRBJ2-2; 9 bases map to TRBD1. The CDR3 DNA is TGTGCCAGCAGCGAAGAAGCGGGTGGAGTCGGACAGGGGAGGACCGGGGAGCTGTTTTTT. Residues: CASSEEAGGVGQGRTGELFF.